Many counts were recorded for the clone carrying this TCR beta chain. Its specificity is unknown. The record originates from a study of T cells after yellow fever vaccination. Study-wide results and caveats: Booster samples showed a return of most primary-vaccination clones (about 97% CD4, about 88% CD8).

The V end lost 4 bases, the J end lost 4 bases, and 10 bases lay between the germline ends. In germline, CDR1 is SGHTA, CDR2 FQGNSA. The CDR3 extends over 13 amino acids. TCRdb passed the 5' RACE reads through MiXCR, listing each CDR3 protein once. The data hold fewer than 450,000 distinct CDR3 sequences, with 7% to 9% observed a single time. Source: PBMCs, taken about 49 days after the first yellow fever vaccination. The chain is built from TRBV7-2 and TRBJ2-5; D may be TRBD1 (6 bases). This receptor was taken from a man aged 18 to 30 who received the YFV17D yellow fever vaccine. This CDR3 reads CASSSQGRETQYF. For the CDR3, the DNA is TGTGCCAGCAGCTCACAGGGTCGAGAGACCCAGTACTTC. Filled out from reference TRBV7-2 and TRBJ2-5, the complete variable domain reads GAGVSQSPSNKVTEKGKDVELRCDPISGHTALYWYRQSLGQGLEFLIYFQGNSAPDKSGLPSDRFSAERTGGSVSTLTIQRTQQEDSAVYLCASSSQGRETQYFGPGTRLLVL.